These T cell receptor beta chains were read from a single sample in a study of cytomegalovirus exposure and HLA in healthy donors. The data were produced by immunoSEQ multiplex PCR, yet TCRdb's version contains in-frame clones alone and is incomplete. Of more than 130,000 clones in the sample, over 75% were seen once. The sample was PBMCs. The receptors shown here come from a man aged 25 to 40 in good health and CMV-seronegative. Each CDR3 is given with its conserved first and last residue. The D gene is left open where the match is weak. Rows give clone size only sometimes, using once, few, many, or a class for an expanded clone.

clone_size	j_call	d_call	v_call	cdr3_aa	cdr3_nt
-	TRBJ2-5	TRBD2	TRBV28	CASGIKGLVQETQYF	TGTGCCAGCGGCATAAAGGGACTAGTCCAAGAGACCCAGTACTTC
-	TRBJ2-3	TRBD1	TRBV5-1	CASSFTGGADTQYF	TGCGCCAGCAGCTTCACAGGGGGCGCAGATACGCAGTATTTT
once	TRBJ2-7	TRBD2	TRBV5-1	CASSEGLAGHYYEQYF	TGCGCCAGCAGCGAGGGACTAGCGGGTCATTACTACGAGCAGTACTTC
-	TRBJ2-7	-	TRBV7-2	CASSLDPAWSSYEQYF	TGTGCCAGCAGCTTAGATCCGGCCTGGAGCTCCTACGAGCAGTACTTC
many	TRBJ2-1	-	TRBV19	CASISPGYNEQFF	TGTGCCAGTATCAGCCCGGGGTACAATGAGCAGTTCTTC
-	TRBJ1-2	-	TRBV9	CASSGHRDYGYTF	TGTGCCAGCAGCGGACACAGGGATTATGGCTACACCTTC
-	TRBJ2-7	TRBD1	TRBV10-3	CAITPGQGVHEQYF	TGTGCCATCACCCCGGGACAGGGAGTCCACGAGCAGTACTTC
-	TRBJ2-7	-	TRBV25-1	CASSESSYEQYF	TGTGCCAGCAGTGAATCTTCCTACGAGCAGTACTTC
-	TRBJ2-6	-	TRBV5-1	CASSTGQSAGANVLTF	TGCGCCAGCAGCACCGGACAGTCAGCTGGGGCCAACGTCCTGACTTTC
-	TRBJ1-5	TRBD1	TRBV18	CASSDGQGLGGPQHF	TGTGCCAGCTCAGACGGACAGGGCCTGGGTGGGCCCCAGCATTTT
-	TRBJ1-1	-	TRBV2	CVSSLIEAEAFF	TGTGTCAGCAGTTTGATTGAGGCTGAAGCTTTCTTT
-	TRBJ2-1	TRBD2	TRBV6-5	CASSSVIAGGQNEQFF	TGTGCCAGCAGTTCCGTGATAGCGGGGGGCCAGAATGAGCAGTTCTTC
-	TRBJ2-7	TRBD1	TRBV28	CASSLPENIGTGPYF	TGTGCCAGCAGTTTACCCGAAAACATCGGGACAGGACCATACTTC
-	TRBJ1-1	-	TRBV7-8	CASSFIFGTEAFF	TGTGCCAGCAGCTTTATCTTCGGCACTGAAGCTTTCTTT
once	TRBJ2-6	-	TRBV10-3	CAISERVLGGANVLTF	TGTGCCATCAGTGAGCGGGTTCTAGGAGGGGCCAACGTCCTGACTTTC
-	TRBJ2-2	TRBD1	TRBV19	CASRLLATGGNTGELFF	TGTGCCAGTAGGCTCCTCGCGACAGGGGGTAACACCGGGGAGCTGTTTTTT
-	TRBJ2-7	-	TRBV7-8	CASSLESLGVAEQYF	TGTGCCAGCAGCTTAGAATCACTCGGGGTGGCCGAGCAGTACTTC
-	TRBJ1-5	-	TRBV30	CAWNLGTGQPQHF	TGTGCCTGGAACCTGGGAACGGGGCAGCCCCAGCATTTT
-	TRBJ1-1	-	TRBV5-8	CASRLSLATEAFF	TGTGCCAGCAGGCTCTCCTTGGCCACTGAAGCTTTCTTT
-	TRBJ2-3	TRBD2	TRBV18	CASSTSRLAGGHTQYF	TGTGCCAGCTCAACCTCCCGACTAGCGGGGGGGCATACGCAGTATTTT
-	TRBJ1-2	-	TRBV28	CASSTGGYGYTF	TGTGCCAGCAGTACAGGCGGCTATGGCTACACCTTC
-	TRBJ2-7	-	TRBV6-6	CASSYSSAGNLEVYF	TGTGCCAGCAGTTACTCGTCGGCGGGAAACCTCGAGGTGTACTTC
-	TRBJ1-1	-	TRBV4-1	CASSPPVSTEAFF	TGCGCCAGCAGCCCCCCGGTGTCCACTGAAGCTTTCTTT
-	TRBJ2-7	-	TRBV6-4	CASRVGGDEQYF	TGTGCCAGCAGGGTTGGAGGGGACGAGCAGTACTTC
-	TRBJ2-3	-	TRBV9	CASSVEGWGGTDTQYF	TGTGCCAGCAGCGTAGAGGGTTGGGGCGGCACAGATACGCAGTATTTT
-	TRBJ2-1	TRBD1	TRBV5-1	CASSLEQGSVHEQFF	TGCGCCAGCAGCTTGGAACAGGGGTCAGTCCATGAGCAGTTCTTC
-	TRBJ2-1	TRBD2	TRBV5-6	CASSSPGLARVNNEQFF	TGTGCCAGCAGCTCCCCGGGACTAGCTCGGGTGAACAATGAGCAGTTCTTC
-	TRBJ1-1	-	TRBV29-1	CSVVHRRSTEAFF	TGCAGCGTTGTGCATCGGAGGTCCACTGAAGCTTTCTTT
-	TRBJ1-1	-	TRBV2	CASSEARGVSEAFF	TGTGCCAGCAGTGAAGCGCGGGGAGTGTCTGAAGCTTTCTTT
few	TRBJ1-1	-	TRBV5-1	CASSLQNTEAFF	TGCGCCAGCAGCTTGCAGAACACTGAAGCTTTCTTT
-	TRBJ2-5	TRBD2	TRBV7-6	CASSPLGGFRETQYF	TGTGCCAGCAGCCCCTTGGGGGGGTTTAGGGAGACCCAGTACTTC
-	TRBJ2-1	TRBD2	TRBV7-2	CASSQGGGGALDEQFF	TGTGCCAGCAGCCAGGGAGGCGGGGGGGCGCTCGATGAGCAGTTCTTC
-	TRBJ1-3	-	TRBV9	CASSVAGISGNTIYF	TGTGCCAGCAGCGTCGCAGGAATCTCTGGAAACACCATATATTTT
-	TRBJ2-1	TRBD1	TRBV5-1	CASSWDSLNEQFF	TGCGCCAGCAGTTGGGACAGCCTAAATGAGCAGTTCTTC
-	TRBJ1-3	TRBD1	TRBV4-1	CASSQAGQGAGNTIYF	TGCGCCAGCAGCCAGGCGGGACAGGGGGCTGGAAACACCATATATTTT
many	TRBJ2-7	TRBD2	TRBV29-1	CSFTSGVYEQYF	TGCAGCTTCACTAGCGGGGTCTACGAGCAGTACTTC
-	TRBJ1-2	-	TRBV7-9	CASSLLVGERRWDGYTF	TGTGCCAGCAGCTTACTGGTCGGGGAGCGGAGGTGGGATGGCTACACCTTC
-	TRBJ1-2	TRBD1	TRBV27	CASRSGGSYGYTF	TGTGCCAGCAGATCAGGGGGTAGCTATGGCTACACCTTC
-	TRBJ1-6	-	TRBV6-5	CASRYEDRPSLALHF	TGTGCCAGCCGTTATGAAGACAGGCCTTCTTTGGCCCTCCACTTT
-	TRBJ2-1	TRBD2	TRBV27	CASRIAGVYNEQFF	TGTGCCAGCCGCATAGCGGGAGTTTACAATGAGCAGTTCTTC
-	TRBJ1-5	-	TRBV10-3	CAISESDGGGNQPQHF	TGTGCCATCAGTGAGTCGGACGGGGGGGGCAATCAGCCCCAGCATTTT
-	TRBJ2-3	TRBD1	TRBV4-1	CASSWGQGARPFTDTQYF	TGCGCCAGCAGCTGGGGACAGGGAGCCCGGCCTTTCACAGATACGCAGTATTTT
-	TRBJ1-5	-	TRBV18	CASSPLPGSNQPQHF	TGTGCCAGCTCACCTTTACCGGGGAGCAATCAGCCCCAGCATTTT
once	TRBJ1-2	TRBD1	TRBV2	CASSRTGAVGYTF	TGTGCCAGCAGTCGGACAGGGGCGGTGGGCTACACCTTC
-	TRBJ2-3	-	TRBV30	CAWRSISGPDTQYF	TGTGCCTGGAGATCGATTAGCGGACCAGATACGCAGTATTTT
-	TRBJ2-5	-	TRBV6-6	CASSYSDTQETQYF	TGTGCCAGCAGTTACTCGGACACCCAAGAGACCCAGTACTTC
few	TRBJ1-5	-	TRBV4-2	CASSFRHDSNQPQHF	TGTGCCAGCAGCTTCAGACACGATAGCAATCAGCCCCAGCATTTT
-	TRBJ1-1	-	TRBV19	CASRITGVSEAFF	TGTGCCAGTAGAATCACAGGTGTGTCTGAAGCTTTCTTT
-	TRBJ2-5	-	TRBV2	CASSGGGYQETQYF	TGTGCCAGCAGCGGTGGGGGGTACCAAGAGACCCAGTACTTC
-	TRBJ1-1	-	TRBV4-2	CASSQVQGLRGDTEAFF	TGTGCCAGCAGCCAAGTACAGGGACTGCGGGGGGACACTGAAGCTTTCTTT
once	TRBJ1-2	TRBD1	TRBV27	CASRPGTALNYGYTF	TGTGCCAGCAGACCCGGGACAGCCCTAAACTATGGCTACACCTTC
once	TRBJ1-2	TRBD1	TRBV5-1	CASSLSGGNYGYTF	TGCGCCAGCAGCTTGTCAGGGGGCAACTATGGCTACACCTTC
-	TRBJ2-3	TRBD2	TRBV4-2	CASSQVAGGHRDTQYF	TGTGCCAGCAGCCAAGTCGCGGGGGGGCATAGAGATACGCAGTATTTT
few	TRBJ1-1	-	TRBV19	CASSQQQNTEAFF	TGTGCCAGTAGTCAACAGCAAAACACTGAAGCTTTCTTT
-	TRBJ1-2	-	TRBV9	CASSPGGAGRSYGYTF	TGTGCCAGCAGCCCCGGAGGGGCAGGACGGAGCTATGGCTACACCTTC